This T cell receptor (beta chain) was recovered during a study of OX40 agonist ivuxolimab in advanced cancers. As for the study in general: Of mixed ages from about 23 to 85 and averaging approximately 60 years, the group was approximately 80% male. Of the patients, three showed partial responses, one with hepatocellular carcinoma and two with cutaneous melanoma. Broader study findings: Averaged across samples, CD8+ T cells carried more expanded clones than CD4+ did. The CD4+ and CD8+ T cells in the blood had expanded clonally by week 6 at 0.1 to 3.0 mg/kg.

Assay used: immunoSEQ multiplex PCR; TCRdb lists only in-frame clones, some missing. The sample lists nearly 45,000 clones, about 80% occurring once. As to this clone: The antigen is not known.

This CDR3 comprises 14 residues. Per germline, CDR1 MNHEY and CDR2 SVGAGI. V was cut by 7 bases and J by 7 bases, with 19 bases left in between. The chain has TRBV6-5 and TRBJ1-2; D might be TRBD1 (5 bases). Sequencing used CD4+ or CD8+ T cells sorted from blood, obtained in a trial of the OX40 agonist ivuxolimab. This sequence originates from an adult with an advanced solid tumor such as melanoma, head and neck, liver or kidney cancer. CDR3 DNA sequence: TGTGCCAGCAAATCCTCCCGGACTGGGGGTGGCTACACCTTC. It encodes CASKSSRTGGGYTF.